Sequencing of this T cell receptor beta chain was carried out in a study of technical replicates of blood from a handful of donors. This CDR3 region has 16 residues. Deletions cut 6 bases from V and 0 bases from J, with 15 bases between. From germline, CDR1 is MGHDK and CDR2 SYGVNS. Profiling relied on immunoSEQ multiplex PCR, and the TCRdb table lists in-frame clones only, not all of them. The repertoire holds some 71,000 clones, with approximately 97% as singletons. V usage is TRBV25-1 and J usage is TRBJ2-4; weak D call: TRBD1 (5 bases). Sequenced input: T cells isolated from PBMCs. The origin of this receptor is a human donor in good health. The CDR3 region is CASRSNVGVAKNIQYF. DNA for the CDR3: TGTGCCAGCAGATCAAATGTAGGGGTAGCCAAAAACATTCAGTACTTC.